This TCR beta chain came from a study of blood T cell repertoires in COVID-19. Generated by immunoSEQ multiplex PCR, the TCRdb table keeps only in-frame clones and is missing some. There are some 42,000 clones in the sample; roughly nine tenths occur only once, and about 0.36% lies in the top ten. The germline CDR1 and CDR2 sequences are LGHDT and YNNKEL (reference sequence). The CDR3 has 16 residues. V was pared by 4 bases and J by 5 bases, with 17 bases between. The chain links TRBV3-1 (or the pseudogene TRBV3-2) to TRBJ1-4; weak D call: TRBD1 (6 bases). This TCR came from a human donor in a cohort sampled during active COVID-19. The sample consisted of peripheral blood. DNA for the CDR3: TGTGCCAGCAGCCTCCGGGACAACAACCGAAATGAAAAACTGTTTTTT. It yields the protein CASSLRDNNRNEKLFF.